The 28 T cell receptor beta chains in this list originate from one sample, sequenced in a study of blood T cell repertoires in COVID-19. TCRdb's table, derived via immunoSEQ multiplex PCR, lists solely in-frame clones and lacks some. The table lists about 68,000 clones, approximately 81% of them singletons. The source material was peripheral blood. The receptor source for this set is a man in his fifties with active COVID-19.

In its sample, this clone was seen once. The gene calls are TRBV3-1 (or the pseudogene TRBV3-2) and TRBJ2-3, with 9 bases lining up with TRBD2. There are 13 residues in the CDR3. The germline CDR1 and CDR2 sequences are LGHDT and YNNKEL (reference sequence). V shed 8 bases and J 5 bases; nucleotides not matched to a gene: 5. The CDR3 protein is CASARGGQDTQYF. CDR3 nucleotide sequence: TGTGCCAGCGCGCGGGGGGGCCAAGATACGCAGTATTTT.

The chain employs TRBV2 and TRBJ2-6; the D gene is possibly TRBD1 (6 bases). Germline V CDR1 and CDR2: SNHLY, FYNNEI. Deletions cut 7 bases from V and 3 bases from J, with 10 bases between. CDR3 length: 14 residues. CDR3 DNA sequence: TGTGCCAGCACGAGGGGGAATGGGGCCAACGTCCTGACTTTC. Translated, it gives CASTRGNGANVLTF.

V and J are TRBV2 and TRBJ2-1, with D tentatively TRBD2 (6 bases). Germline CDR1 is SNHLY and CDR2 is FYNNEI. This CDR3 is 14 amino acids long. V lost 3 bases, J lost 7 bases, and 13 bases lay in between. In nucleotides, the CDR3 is TGTGCCAGCAGTGATGGGTTAGCGGCTAATGAGCAGTTCTTC. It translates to CASSDGLAANEQFF.

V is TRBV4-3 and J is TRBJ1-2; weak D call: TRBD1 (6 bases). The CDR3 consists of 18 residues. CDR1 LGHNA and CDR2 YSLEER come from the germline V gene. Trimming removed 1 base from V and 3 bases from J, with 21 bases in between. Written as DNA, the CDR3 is TGCGCCAGCAGCCAAGGTTTACCTGGGGGGGCGCTTGACTATGGCTACACCTTC. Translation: CASSQGLPGGALDYGYTF.

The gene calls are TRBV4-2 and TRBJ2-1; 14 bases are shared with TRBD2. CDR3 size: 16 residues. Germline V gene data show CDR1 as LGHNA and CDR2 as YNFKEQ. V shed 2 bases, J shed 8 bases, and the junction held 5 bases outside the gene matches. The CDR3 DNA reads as TGTGCCAGCAGCCAACCTGGACTAGCGGGAGGCGATGAGCAGTTCTTC. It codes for CASSQPGLAGGDEQFF.

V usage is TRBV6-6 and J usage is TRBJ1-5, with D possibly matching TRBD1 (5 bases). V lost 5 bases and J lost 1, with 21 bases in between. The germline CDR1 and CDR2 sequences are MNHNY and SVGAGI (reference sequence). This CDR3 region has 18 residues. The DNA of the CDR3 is TGTGCCAGCAGTCCGGGACTGGGCTCGTATGGGAGCAATCAGCCCCAGCATTTT. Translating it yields CASSPGLGSYGSNQPQHF.

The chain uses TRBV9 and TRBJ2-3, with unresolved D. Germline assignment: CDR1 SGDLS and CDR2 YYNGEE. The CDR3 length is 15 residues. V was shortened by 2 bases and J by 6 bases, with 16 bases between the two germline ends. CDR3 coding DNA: TGTGCCAGCAGCGTTGGTCTGGAGATGGGTGATACGCAGTATTTT. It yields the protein CASSVGLEMGDTQYF.

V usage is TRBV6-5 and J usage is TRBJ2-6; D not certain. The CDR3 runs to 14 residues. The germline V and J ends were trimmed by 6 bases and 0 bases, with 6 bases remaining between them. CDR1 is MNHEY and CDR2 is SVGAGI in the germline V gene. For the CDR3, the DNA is TGTGCCAGCAGAGGAGTCTCTGGGGCCAACGTCCTGACTTTC. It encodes CASRGVSGANVLTF.

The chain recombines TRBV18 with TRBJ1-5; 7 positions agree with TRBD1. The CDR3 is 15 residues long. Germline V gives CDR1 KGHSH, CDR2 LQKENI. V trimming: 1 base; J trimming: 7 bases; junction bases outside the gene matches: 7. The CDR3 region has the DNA TGTGCCAGCTCACCACGACAGGGACCCAACCAGCCCCAGCATTTT. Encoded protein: CASSPRQGPNQPQHF.

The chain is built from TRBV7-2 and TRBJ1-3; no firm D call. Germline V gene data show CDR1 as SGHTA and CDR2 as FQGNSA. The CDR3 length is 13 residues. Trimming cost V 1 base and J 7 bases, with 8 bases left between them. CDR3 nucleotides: TGTGCCAGCAGCTTAGTCGTGGGCAACACCATATATTTT. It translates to CASSLVVGNTIYF.

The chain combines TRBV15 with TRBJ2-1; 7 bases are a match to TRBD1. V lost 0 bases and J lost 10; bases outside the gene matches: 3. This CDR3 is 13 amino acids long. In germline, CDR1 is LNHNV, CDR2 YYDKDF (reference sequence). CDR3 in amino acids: CATSRDRTGEQFF. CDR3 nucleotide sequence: TGTGCCACCAGCAGAGATCGGACAGGAGAGCAGTTCTTC.

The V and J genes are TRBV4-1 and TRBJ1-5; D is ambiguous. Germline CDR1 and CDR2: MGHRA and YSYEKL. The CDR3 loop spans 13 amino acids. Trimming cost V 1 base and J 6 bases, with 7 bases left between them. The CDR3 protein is CASSQARGQPQHF. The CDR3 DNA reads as TGCGCCAGCAGCCAAGCCCGGGGTCAGCCCCAGCATTTT.

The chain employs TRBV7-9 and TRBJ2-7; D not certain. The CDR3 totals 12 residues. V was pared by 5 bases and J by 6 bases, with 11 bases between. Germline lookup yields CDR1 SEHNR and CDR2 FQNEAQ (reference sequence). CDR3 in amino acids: CASSPLFREQYF. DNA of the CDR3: TGTGCCAGCAGCCCCCTGTTCCGCGAGCAGTACTTC. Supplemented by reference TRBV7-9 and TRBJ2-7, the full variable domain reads DTGVSQNPRHKITKRGQNVTFRCDPISEHNRLYWYRQTLGQGPEFLTYFQNEAQLEKSRLLSDRFSAERPKGSFSTLEIQRTEQGDSAMYLCASSPLFREQYFGPGTRLTVT.

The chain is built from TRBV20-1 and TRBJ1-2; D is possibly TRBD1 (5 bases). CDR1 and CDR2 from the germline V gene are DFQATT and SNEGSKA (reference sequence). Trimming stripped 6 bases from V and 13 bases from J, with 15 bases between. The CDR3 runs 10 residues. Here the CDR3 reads CSAGSGVSTF. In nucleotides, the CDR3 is TGCAGTGCCGGCTCGGGGGTCAGCACCTTC.

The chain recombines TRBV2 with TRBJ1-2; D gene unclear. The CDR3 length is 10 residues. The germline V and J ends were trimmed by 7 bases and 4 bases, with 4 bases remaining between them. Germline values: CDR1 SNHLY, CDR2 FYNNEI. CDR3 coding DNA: TGTGCCAGCACTCCCTATGGCTACACCTTC. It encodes CASTPYGYTF.

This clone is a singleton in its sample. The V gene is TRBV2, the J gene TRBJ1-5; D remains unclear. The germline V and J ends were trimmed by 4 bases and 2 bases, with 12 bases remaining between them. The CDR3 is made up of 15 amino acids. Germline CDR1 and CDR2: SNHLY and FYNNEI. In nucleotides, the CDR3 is TGTGCCAGCAGTGCGGGATTGGGCCGCAATCAGCCCCAGCATTTT. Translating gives CASSAGLGRNQPQHF.

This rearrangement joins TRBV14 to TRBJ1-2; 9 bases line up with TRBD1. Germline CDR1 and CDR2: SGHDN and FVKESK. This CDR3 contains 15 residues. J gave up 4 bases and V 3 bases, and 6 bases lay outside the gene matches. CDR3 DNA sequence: TGTGCCAGCAGCCAGACCCCGGACAGGGGCTATGGCTACACCTTC. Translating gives CASSQTPDRGYGYTF. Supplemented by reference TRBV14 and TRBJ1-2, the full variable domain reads EAGVTQFPSHSVIEKGQTVTLRCDPISGHDNLYWYRRVMGKEIKFLLHFVKESKQDESGMPNNRFLAERTGGTYSTLKVQPAELEDSGVYFCASSQTPDRGYGYTFGSGTRLTVV.

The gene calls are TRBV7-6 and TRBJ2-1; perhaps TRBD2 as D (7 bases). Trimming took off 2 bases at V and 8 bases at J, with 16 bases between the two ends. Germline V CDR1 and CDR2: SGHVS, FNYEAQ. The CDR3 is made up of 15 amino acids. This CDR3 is CASSLLGGAWDEQFF. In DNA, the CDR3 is TGTGCCAGCAGCTTACTGGGGGGGGCGTGGGATGAGCAGTTCTTC. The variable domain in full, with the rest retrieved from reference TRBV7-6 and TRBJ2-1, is GAGVSQSPRYKVTKRGQDVALRCDPISGHVSLYWYRQALGQGPEFLTYFNYEAQQDKSGLPNDRFSAERPEGSISTLTIQRTEQRDSAMYRCASSLLGGAWDEQFFGPGTRLTVL.

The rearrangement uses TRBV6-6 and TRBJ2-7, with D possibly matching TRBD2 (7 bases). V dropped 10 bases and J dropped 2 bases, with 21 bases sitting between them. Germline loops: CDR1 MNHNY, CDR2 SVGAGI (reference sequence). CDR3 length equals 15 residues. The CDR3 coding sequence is TGTGCCACCAAGGGAGGGGGGGGGTCAACCTACGAGCAGTACTTC. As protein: CATKGGGGSTYEQYF.

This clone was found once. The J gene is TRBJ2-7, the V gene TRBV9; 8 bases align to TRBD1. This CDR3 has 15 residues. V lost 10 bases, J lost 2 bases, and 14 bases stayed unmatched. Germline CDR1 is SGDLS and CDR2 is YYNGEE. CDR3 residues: CAGTDRGFMAYEQYF. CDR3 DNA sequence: TGTGCCGGAACTGACAGGGGTTTCATGGCCTACGAGCAGTACTTC.

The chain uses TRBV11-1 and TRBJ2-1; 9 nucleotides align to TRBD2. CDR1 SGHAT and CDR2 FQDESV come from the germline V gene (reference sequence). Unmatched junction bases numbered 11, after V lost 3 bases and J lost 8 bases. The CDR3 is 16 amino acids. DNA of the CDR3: TGTGCCAGCAGCTTCCCCCGGGCGGGAGGGCCCGATGAGCAGTTCTTC. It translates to CASSFPRAGGPDEQFF.

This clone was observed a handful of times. Here the CDR3 DNA reads TGTGCCAGCAGTGAACAGGCCATACGAACGTACGAGCAGTACTTC. Its protein is CASSEQAIRTYEQYF. The chain couples TRBV2 to TRBJ2-7; D is uncertain. V lost 2 bases to trimming and J lost 4 bases, with 15 bases between them. This CDR3 region has 15 residues. The germline CDR1 and CDR2 sequences are SNHLY and FYNNEI. The full variable domain, in which reference TRBV2 and TRBJ2-7 provide the parts outside the CDR3, is EPEVTQTPSHQVTQMGQEVILRCVPISNHLYFYWYRQILGQKVEFLVSFYNNEISEKSEIFDDQFSVERPDGSNFTLKIRSTKLEDSAMYFCASSEQAIRTYEQYFGPGTRLTVT.

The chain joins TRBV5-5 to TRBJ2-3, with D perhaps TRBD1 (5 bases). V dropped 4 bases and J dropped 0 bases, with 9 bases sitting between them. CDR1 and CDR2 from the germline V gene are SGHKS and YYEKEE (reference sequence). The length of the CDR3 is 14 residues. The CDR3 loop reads CASSIRQSTDTQYF. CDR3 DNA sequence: TGTGCCAGCAGCATCAGACAGAGCACAGATACGCAGTATTTT.

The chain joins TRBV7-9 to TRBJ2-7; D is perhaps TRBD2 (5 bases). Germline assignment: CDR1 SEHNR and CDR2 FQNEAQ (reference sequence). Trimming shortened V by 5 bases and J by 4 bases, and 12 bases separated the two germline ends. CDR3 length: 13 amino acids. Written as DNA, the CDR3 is TGTGCCAGCAGCCCTTTGGGAGATTACGAGCAGTACTTC. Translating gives CASSPLGDYEQYF. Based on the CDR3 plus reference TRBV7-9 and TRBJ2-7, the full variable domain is DTGVSQNPRHKITKRGQNVTFRCDPISEHNRLYWYRQTLGQGPEFLTYFQNEAQLEKSRLLSDRFSAERPKGSFSTLEIQRTEQGDSAMYLCASSPLGDYEQYFGPGTRLTVT.

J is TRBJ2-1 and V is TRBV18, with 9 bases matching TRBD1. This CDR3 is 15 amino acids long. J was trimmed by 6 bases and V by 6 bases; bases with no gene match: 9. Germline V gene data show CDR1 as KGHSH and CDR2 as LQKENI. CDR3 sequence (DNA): TGTGCCAGCTCTACCGGGACAGGGTCGGTCAATGAGCAGTTCTTC. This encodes CASSTGTGSVNEQFF.

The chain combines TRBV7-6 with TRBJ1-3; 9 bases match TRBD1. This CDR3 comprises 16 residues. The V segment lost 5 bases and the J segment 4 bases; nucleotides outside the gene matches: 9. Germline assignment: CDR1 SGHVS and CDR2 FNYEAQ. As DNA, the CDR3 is TGTGCCAGCAGCCCGCGGGGACAGGGTTACGGAAACACCATATATTTT. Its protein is CASSPRGQGYGNTIYF.

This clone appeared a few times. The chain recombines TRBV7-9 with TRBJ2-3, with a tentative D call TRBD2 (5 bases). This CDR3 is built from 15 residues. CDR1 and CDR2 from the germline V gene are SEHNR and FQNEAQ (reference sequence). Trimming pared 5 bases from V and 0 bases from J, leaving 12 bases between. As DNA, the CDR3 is TGTGCCAGCAGCAAGAGCGGACCTAGCACAGATACGCAGTATTTT. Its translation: CASSKSGPSTDTQYF.

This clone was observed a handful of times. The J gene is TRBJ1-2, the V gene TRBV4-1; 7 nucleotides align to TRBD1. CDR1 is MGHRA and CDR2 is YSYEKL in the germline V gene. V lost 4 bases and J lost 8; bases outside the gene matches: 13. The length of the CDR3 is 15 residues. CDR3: CASSLPGQWRLGYTF. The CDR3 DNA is TGCGCCAGCAGCCTCCCGGGACAGTGGAGGTTGGGCTACACCTTC.